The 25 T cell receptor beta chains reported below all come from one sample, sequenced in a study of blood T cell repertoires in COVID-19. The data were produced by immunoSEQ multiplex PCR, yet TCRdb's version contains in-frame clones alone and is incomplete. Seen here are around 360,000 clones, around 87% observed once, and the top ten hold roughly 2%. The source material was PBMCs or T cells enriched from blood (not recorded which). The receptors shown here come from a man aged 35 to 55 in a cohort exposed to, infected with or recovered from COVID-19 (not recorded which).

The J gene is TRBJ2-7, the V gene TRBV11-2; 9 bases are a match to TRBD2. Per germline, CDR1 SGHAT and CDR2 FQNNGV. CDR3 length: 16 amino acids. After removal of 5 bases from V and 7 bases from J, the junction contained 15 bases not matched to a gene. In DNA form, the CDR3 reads TGTGCCAGCAGCACCGGGACTAGCCTTCACGGGGGGGAGCAGTACTTC. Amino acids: CASSTGTSLHGGEQYF.

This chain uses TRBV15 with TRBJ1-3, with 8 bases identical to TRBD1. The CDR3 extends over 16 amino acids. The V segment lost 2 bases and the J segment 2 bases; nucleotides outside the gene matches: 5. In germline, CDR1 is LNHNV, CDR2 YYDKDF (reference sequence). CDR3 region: CATSRYPQGAGNTIYF. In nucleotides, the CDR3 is TGTGCCACCAGCAGATACCCACAGGGGGCTGGAAACACCATATATTTT.

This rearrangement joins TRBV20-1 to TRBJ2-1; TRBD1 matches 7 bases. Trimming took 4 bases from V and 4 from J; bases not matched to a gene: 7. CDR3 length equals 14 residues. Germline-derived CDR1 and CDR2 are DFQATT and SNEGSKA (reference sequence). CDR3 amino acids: CSAIDRVGYNEQFF. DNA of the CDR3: TGCAGTGCTATTGACAGGGTAGGGTACAATGAGCAGTTCTTC.

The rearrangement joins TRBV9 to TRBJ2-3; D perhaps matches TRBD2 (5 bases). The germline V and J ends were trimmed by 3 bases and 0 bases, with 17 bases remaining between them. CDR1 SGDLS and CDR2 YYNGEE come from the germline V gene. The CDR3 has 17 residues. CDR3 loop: CASSAPLGLASTDTQYF. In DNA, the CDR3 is TGTGCCAGCAGCGCACCCCTAGGCCTAGCAAGCACAGATACGCAGTATTTT.

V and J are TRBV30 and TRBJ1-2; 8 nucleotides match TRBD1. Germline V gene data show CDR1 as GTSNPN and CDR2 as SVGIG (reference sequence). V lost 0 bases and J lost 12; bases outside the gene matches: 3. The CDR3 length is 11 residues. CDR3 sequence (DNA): TGTGCCTGGAGTGTGCAGGGGGCTAACACCTTC. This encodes CAWSVQGANTF.

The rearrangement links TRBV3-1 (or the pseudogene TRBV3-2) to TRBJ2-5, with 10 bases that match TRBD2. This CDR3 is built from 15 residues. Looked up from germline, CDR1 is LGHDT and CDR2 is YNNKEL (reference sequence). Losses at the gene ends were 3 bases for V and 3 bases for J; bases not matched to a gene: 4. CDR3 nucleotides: TGTGCCAGCAGCCAGATGCTAGCGGGAGAAGAGACCCAGTACTTC. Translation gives CASSQMLAGEETQYF.

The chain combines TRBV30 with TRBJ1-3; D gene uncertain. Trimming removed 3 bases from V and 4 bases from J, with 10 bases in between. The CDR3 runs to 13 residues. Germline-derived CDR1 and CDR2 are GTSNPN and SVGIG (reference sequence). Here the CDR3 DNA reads TGTGCCTGGAGAGAGGGAGGCGGAAACACCATATATTTT. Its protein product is CAWREGGGNTIYF.

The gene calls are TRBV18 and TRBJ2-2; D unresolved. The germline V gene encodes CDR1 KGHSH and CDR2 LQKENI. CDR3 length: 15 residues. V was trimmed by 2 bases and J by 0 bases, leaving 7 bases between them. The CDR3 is CASSPSRANTGELFF. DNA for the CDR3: TGTGCCAGCTCACCATCCCGTGCGAACACCGGGGAGCTGTTTTTT.

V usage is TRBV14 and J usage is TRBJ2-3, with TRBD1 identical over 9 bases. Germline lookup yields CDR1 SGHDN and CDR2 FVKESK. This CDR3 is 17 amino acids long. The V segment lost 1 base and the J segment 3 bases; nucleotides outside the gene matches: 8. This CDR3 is CASSQATGTGRTDTQYF. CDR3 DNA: TGTGCCAGCAGCCAAGCTACCGGGACAGGGAGAACAGATACGCAGTATTTT.

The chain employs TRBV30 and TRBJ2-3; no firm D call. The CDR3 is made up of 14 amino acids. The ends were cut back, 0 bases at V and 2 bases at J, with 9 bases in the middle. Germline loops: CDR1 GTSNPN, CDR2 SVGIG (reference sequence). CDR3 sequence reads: CAWSVSEITDTQYF. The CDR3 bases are TGTGCCTGGAGTGTGAGCGAGATCACAGATACGCAGTATTTT. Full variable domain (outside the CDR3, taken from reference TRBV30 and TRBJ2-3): SQTIHQWPATLVQPVGSPLSLECTVEGTSNPNLYWYRQAAGRGLQLLFYSVGIGQISSEVPQNLSASRPQDRQFILSSKKLLLSDSGFYLCAWSVSEITDTQYFGPGTRLTVL.

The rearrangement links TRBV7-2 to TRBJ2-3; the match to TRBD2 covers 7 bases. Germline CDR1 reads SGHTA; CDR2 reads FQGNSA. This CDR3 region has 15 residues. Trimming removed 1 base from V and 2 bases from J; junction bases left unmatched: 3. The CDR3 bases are TGTGCCAGCAGCTTAGTCGGGGGGTTCACAGATACGCAGTATTTT. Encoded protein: CASSLVGGFTDTQYF.

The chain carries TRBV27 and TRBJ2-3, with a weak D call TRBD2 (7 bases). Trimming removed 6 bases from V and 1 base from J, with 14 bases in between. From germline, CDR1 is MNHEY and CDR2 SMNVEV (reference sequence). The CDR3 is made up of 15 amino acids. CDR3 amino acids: CASRLGGAGTDTQYF. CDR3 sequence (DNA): TGTGCCAGCAGATTGGGGGGGGCGGGCACAGATACGCAGTATTTT.

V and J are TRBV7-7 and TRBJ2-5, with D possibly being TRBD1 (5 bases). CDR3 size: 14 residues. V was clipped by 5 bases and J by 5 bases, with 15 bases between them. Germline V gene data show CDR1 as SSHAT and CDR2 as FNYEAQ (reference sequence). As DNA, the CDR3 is TGTGCCAGCAGCCGGACACGAACGGAGGAGACCCAGTACTTC. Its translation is CASSRTRTEETQYF.

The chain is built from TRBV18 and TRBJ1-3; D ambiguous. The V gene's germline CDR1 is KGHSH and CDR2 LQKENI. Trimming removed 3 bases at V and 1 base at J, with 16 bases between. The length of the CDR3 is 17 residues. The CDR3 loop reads CASSPNTVLISGNTIYF. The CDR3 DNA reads TGTGCCAGCTCACCGAATACGGTTCTGATATCTGGAAACACCATATATTTT.

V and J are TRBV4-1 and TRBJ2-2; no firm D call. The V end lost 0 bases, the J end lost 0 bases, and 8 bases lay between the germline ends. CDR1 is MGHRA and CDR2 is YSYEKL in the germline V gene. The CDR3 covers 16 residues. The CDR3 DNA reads TGCGCCAGCAGCCAAGATCACAGATCGAACACCGGGGAGCTGTTTTTT. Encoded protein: CASSQDHRSNTGELFF.

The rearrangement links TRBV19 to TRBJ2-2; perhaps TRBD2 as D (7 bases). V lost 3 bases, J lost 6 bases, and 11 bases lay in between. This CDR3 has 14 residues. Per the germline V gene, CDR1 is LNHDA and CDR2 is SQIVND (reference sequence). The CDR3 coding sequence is TGTGCCAGTAGTATGGGGGGGCCCGCCGGGGAGCTGTTTTTT. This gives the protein CASSMGGPAGELFF.

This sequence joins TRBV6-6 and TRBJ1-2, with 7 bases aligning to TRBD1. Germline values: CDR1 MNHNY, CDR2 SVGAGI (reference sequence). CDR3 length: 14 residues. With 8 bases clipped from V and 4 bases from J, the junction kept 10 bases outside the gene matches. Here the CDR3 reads CASSWDSWSYGYTF. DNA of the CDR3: TGTGCCAGCTCATGGGACAGTTGGAGCTATGGCTACACCTTC.

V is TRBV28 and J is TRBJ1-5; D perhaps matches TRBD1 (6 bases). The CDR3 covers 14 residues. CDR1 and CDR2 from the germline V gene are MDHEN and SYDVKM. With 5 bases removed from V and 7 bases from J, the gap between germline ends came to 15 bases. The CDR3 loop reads CASSAYRVRQPQHF. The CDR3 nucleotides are TGTGCCAGCAGTGCATACAGGGTAAGGCAGCCCCAGCATTTT.

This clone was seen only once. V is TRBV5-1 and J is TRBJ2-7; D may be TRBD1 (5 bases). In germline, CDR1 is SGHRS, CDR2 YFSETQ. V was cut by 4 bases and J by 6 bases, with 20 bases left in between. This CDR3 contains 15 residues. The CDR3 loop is CASSPGQTPVAEQYF. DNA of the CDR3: TGCGCCAGCAGCCCCGGACAAACCCCCGTTGCCGAGCAGTACTTC.

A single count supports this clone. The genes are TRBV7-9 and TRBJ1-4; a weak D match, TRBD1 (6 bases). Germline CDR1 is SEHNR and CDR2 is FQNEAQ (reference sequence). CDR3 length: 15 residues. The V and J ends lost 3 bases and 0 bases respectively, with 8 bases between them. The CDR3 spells CASSFGQTTNEKLFF. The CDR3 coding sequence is TGTGCCAGCAGCTTTGGACAGACAACTAATGAAAAACTGTTTTTT.

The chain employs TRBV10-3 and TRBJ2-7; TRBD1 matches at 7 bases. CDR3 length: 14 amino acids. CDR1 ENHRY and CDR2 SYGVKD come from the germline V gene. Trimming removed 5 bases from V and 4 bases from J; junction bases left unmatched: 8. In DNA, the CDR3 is TGTGCCATCAGTCCACAGGGGTCCGGTTACGAGCAGTACTTC. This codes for CAISPQGSGYEQYF.

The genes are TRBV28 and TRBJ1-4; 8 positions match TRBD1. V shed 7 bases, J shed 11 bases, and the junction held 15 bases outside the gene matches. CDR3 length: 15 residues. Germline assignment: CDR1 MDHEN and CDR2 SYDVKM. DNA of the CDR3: TGTGCCAGCACGCCGACAGGACAGGGAAGGAGGAAACTGTTTTTT. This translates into CASTPTGQGRRKLFF. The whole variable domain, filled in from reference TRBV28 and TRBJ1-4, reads DVKVTQSSRYLVKRTGEKVFLECVQDMDHENMFWYRQDPGLGLRLIYFSYDVKMKEKGDIPEGYSVSREKKERFSLILESASTNQTSMYLCASTPTGQGRRKLFFGSGTQLSVL.

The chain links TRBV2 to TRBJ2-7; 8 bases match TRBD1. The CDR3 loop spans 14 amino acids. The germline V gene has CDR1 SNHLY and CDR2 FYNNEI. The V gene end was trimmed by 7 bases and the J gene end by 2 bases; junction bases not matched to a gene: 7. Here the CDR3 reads CASKGQAIAYEQYF. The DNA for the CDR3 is TGTGCCAGCAAGGGACAGGCGATAGCCTACGAGCAGTACTTC.

As DNA, the CDR3 is TGTGCCAGCAGTAGGCGGACAGGGAGGGAGACTGAAGCTTTCTTT. Protein: CASSRRTGRETEAFF. This chain joins TRBV27 and TRBJ1-1, with 8 bases aligning to TRBD1. The CDR3 loop spans 15 amino acids. The ends lost 5 bases at V and 5 bases at J; junction bases unmatched: 10. Germline V CDR1 and CDR2: MNHEY, SMNVEV (reference sequence).

As DNA, the CDR3 is TGTGCCAGCAGTTGGAGTAGGGGGACAGATACGCAGTATTTT. Encoded protein: CASSWSRGTDTQYF. V and J are TRBV27 and TRBJ2-3; D may be TRBD1 (6 bases). The germline CDR1 and CDR2 sequences are MNHEY and SMNVEV (reference sequence). Trimming cost V 4 bases and J 3 bases, with 11 bases left between them. The CDR3 covers 14 residues.